These T cell receptor beta chains were read from a single sample in a study of T cell clones after liver transplantation. Some clones are missing from TCRdb's copy, which holds only in-frame ones; the method was immunoSEQ multiplex PCR. Of about 120,000 clones listed, 90% were seen once; the top ten hold around 0.8%. This sample comprised CD4+ T cells from blood, obtained 12 months after liver transplant. These receptors were taken from a human patient who received a liver transplant. Some T cells may possibly be graft donor cells. CDR3s include the opening cysteine and the closing phenylalanine or tryptophan. The order of the fields is clone size, D gene, J gene, V gene, CDR3 protein, CDR3 DNA. The D gene is left open where the match is weak. Only part of the rows carry a size: once, few, many, or a class if the clone is expanded.

few | . | TRBJ1-4 | TRBV7-9 | CASSSTRQDPNNEKLFF | TGTGCCAGCAGCTCCACCCGACAGGACCCCAATAATGAAAAACTGTTTTTT
. | . | TRBJ1-1 | TRBV4-1 | CASSPGGQGRTEAFF | TGCGCCAGCAGCCCCGGAGGGCAGGGAAGGACTGAAGCTTTCTTT
. | . | TRBJ1-2 | TRBV29-1 | CSALGRGDGYTF | TGCAGCGCCTTAGGCCGGGGCGATGGCTACACCTTC
. | TRBD2 | TRBJ2-1 | TRBV2 | CASSGGGLAGVNEQFF | TGTGCCAGCAGTGGGGGCGGACTAGCGGGAGTAAATGAGCAGTTCTTC
. | . | TRBJ2-3 | TRBV5-1 | CASSSSNHTQYF | TGCGCCAGCAGCTCAAGTAACCATACGCAGTATTTT
. | . | TRBJ1-1 | TRBV4-3 | CASSQGAGRDTEAFF | TGCGCCAGCAGCCAAGGGGCAGGGAGGGACACTGAAGCTTTCTTT
. | . | TRBJ2-1 | TRBV7-3 | CASSSGRPLQTHNEQFF | TGTGCCAGCAGCTCCGGACGTCCCCTCCAAACACACAATGAGCAGTTCTTC
. | TRBD1 | TRBJ2-7 | TRBV9 | CASSPTGQGYGQYF | TGTGCCAGCAGCCCGACGGGACAGGGGTATGGGCAGTACTTC
. | TRBD1 | TRBJ2-7 | TRBV6-1 | CASSEGQGASYEQYF | TGTGCCAGCAGTGAGGGACAGGGGGCATCCTACGAGCAGTACTTC
. | . | TRBJ1-1 | TRBV2 | CAGKGDANTEAFF | TGTGCCGGAAAAGGGGATGCGAACACTGAAGCTTTCTTT
. | . | TRBJ2-2 | TRBV5-1 | CASSLAGNTGELFF | TGCGCCAGCAGCTTGGCCGGGAACACCGGGGAGCTGTTTTTT
. | TRBD2 | TRBJ2-3 | TRBV7-7 | CASSPRLGLAGADTQYF | TGTGCTAGCAGCCCACGCCTCGGACTAGCGGGAGCAGATACGCAGTATTTT
. | TRBD2 | TRBJ2-4 | TRBV28 | CASTPGGGAKNIQYF | TGTGCCAGCACCCCCGGCGGGGGAGCCAAAAACATTCAGTACTTC
. | TRBD2 | TRBJ2-5 | TRBV5-6 | CASSLGLVETQYF | TGTGCCAGCAGCCTTGGACTAGTCGAGACCCAGTACTTC
. | . | TRBJ1-1 | TRBV12-5 | CASGLVSMRLGWLTEAFF | TGTGCTAGTGGTTTGGTATCGATGAGGTTGGGTTGGTTAACTGAAGCTTTCTTT
. | . | TRBJ1-1 | TRBV4-1 | CASSPPERLTEAFF | TGCGCCAGCAGCCCTCCGGAGCGGCTCACTGAAGCTTTCTTT
. | TRBD2 | TRBJ2-7 | TRBV2 | CASSERLAGTYEQYF | TGTGCCAGCAGTGAACGACTAGCGGGGACCTACGAGCAGTACTTC
. | TRBD2 | TRBJ2-1 | TRBV28 | CASSPHTGTSMGNEQFF | TGTGCCAGCAGTCCGCATACCGGGACTAGCATGGGCAATGAGCAGTTCTTC
. | . | TRBJ1-2 | TRBV5-4 | CASSPAGGRDYGYTF | TGTGCCAGCAGCCCGGCGGGCGGCAGGGATTATGGCTACACCTTC
. | TRBD2 | TRBJ2-6 | TRBV30 | CAWKGLAGFSGANVLTF | TGTGCCTGGAAGGGACTAGCGGGATTCTCTGGGGCCAACGTCCTGACTTTC
. | . | TRBJ1-1 | TRBV9 | CASSVGPAMNTEAFF | TGTGCCAGCAGCGTAGGTCCAGCAATGAACACTGAAGCTTTCTTT
. | . | TRBJ2-3 | TRBV21-1 | CASSPGQGDGDTQYF | TGTGCCAGCAGTCCGGGACAGGGGGATGGAGATACGCAGTATTTT
few | TRBD2 | TRBJ2-1 | TRBV7-3 | CASSLIGREYNEQFF | TGTGCCAGCAGCTTAATCGGGCGGGAGTACAATGAGCAGTTCTTC
few | . | TRBJ1-3 | TRBV5-1 | CASSHGRVSGNTIYF | TGCGCCAGCAGTCATGGACGGGTCTCTGGAAACACCATATATTTT
few | TRBD1 | TRBJ1-2 | TRBV4-2 | CASSQSGQGYGYTF | TGTGCCAGCAGCCAGAGTGGACAGGGCTATGGCTACACCTTC
. | . | TRBJ1-5 | TRBV4-1 | CASSQDRVDQPQHF | TGCGCCAGCAGCCAAGACAGGGTAGATCAGCCCCAGCATTTT
. | . | TRBJ2-3 | TRBV5-6 | CASSGAGADTQYF | TGTGCCAGCAGCGGGGCGGGTGCAGATACGCAGTATTTT
. | . | TRBJ2-3 | TRBV9 | CASSVTGRGDTQYF | TGTGCCAGCAGCGTCACAGGGAGGGGAGATACGCAGTATTTT
. | . | TRBJ1-2 | TRBV6-4 | CASSEEGF | TGTGCCAGCAGTGAGGAGGGGTTC
. | . | TRBJ2-3 | TRBV5-6 | CASSLEGDTDTQYF | TGTGCCAGCAGCTTGGAAGGGGACACAGATACGCAGTATTTT
. | . | TRBJ1-5 | TRBV29-1 | CSVEGGPNQPQHF | TGCAGCGTTGAAGGGGGTCCCAATCAGCCCCAGCATTTT
. | . | TRBJ2-3 | TRBV7-2 | CASRLTADTQYF | TGTGCCAGCAGACTAACAGCAGATACGCAGTATTTT
. | TRBD2 | TRBJ2-1 | TRBV7-3 | CASSLRHRLAEISYNEQFF | TGTGCCAGCAGCCTCCGCCACCGACTAGCGGAGATCTCCTACAATGAGCAGTTCTTC
. | . | TRBJ1-1 | TRBV2 | CASSVVGMNTEAFF | TGTGCCAGCAGTGTGGTAGGGATGAACACTGAAGCTTTCTTT
. | TRBD2 | TRBJ2-5 | TRBV2 | CASQPRLAAETQYF | TGTGCCAGCCAACCCAGACTAGCGGCGGAGACCCAGTACTTC
. | . | TRBJ2-2 | TRBV19 | CASSIRDTGELFF | TGTGCCAGTAGTATTAGGGACACCGGGGAGCTGTTTTTT
once | . | TRBJ2-1 | TRBV29-1 | CSVSPAGFNEQFF | TGCAGCGTTTCCCCAGCTGGGTTTAATGAGCAGTTCTTC
few | . | TRBJ1-2 | TRBV28 | CASRGTDYGYTF | TGTGCCAGCAGGGGGACGGACTATGGCTACACCTTC
. | . | TRBJ2-3 | TRBV29-1 | CSAQRGATDTQYF | TGCAGCGCCCAAAGAGGGGCCACAGATACGCAGTATTTT
. | TRBD2 | TRBJ2-7 | TRBV5-1 | CASGGAGVGAYEQYF | TGCGCCAGCGGAGGAGCGGGAGTGGGGGCCTACGAGCAGTACTTC
. | . | TRBJ2-4 | TRBV19 | CASTPGHAKNIQYF | TGTGCCAGTACCCCGGGGCACGCCAAAAACATTCAGTACTTC
. | TRBD2 | TRBJ2-1 | TRBV11-3 | CASSFSGTSGAYEQFF | TGTGCCAGCAGCTTTTCGGGGACTAGCGGGGCTTATGAGCAGTTCTTC